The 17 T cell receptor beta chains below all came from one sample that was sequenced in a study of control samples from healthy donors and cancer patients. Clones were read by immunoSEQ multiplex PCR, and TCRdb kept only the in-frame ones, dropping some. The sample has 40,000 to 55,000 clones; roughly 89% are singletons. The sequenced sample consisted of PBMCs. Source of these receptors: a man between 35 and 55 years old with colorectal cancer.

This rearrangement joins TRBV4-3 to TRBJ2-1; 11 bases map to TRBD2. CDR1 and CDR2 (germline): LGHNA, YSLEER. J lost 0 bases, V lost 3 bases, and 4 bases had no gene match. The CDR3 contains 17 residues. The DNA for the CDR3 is TGCGCCAGCAGCCAGGACACTAGCGGGAGCTCCTACAATGAGCAGTTCTTC. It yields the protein CASSQDTSGSSYNEQFF.

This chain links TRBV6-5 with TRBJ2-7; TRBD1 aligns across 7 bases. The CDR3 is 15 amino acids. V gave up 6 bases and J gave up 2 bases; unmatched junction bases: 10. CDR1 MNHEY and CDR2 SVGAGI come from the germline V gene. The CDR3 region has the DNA TGTGCCAGCAGGCTTCAGGGACAGTTAGCCTACGAGCAGTACTTC. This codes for CASRLQGQLAYEQYF.

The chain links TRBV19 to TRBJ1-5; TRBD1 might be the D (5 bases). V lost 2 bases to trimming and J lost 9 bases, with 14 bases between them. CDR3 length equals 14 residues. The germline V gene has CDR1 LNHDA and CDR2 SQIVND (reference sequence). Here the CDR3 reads CASSIRVRGGPQHF. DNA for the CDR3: TGTGCCAGTAGTATAAGAGTAAGGGGAGGGCCCCAGCATTTT.

The chain's CDR3 is CAISRGTGGPNNEQFF. CDR3 coding DNA: TGTGCCATCAGTAGGGGGACAGGAGGACCTAACAATGAGCAGTTCTTC. V usage is TRBV10-3 and J usage is TRBJ2-1; TRBD1 matches 8 bases. The ends lost 5 bases at V and 5 bases at J; junction bases unmatched: 11. Looked up from germline, CDR1 is ENHRY and CDR2 is SYGVKD. The CDR3 has 16 amino acids.

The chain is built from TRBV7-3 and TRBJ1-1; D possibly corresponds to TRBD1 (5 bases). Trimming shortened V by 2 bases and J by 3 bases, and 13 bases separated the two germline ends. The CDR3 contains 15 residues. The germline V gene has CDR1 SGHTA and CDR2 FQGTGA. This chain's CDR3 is CASSLAATEYTEAFF. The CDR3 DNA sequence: TGTGCCAGCAGCTTAGCCGCGACAGAGTACACTGAAGCTTTCTTT. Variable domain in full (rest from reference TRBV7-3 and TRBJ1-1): GAGVSQTPSNKVTEKGKYVELRCDPISGHTALYWYRQSLGQGPEFLIYFQGTGAADDSGLPNDRFFAVRPEGSVSTLKIQRTERGDSAVYLCASSLAATEYTEAFFGQGTRLTVV.

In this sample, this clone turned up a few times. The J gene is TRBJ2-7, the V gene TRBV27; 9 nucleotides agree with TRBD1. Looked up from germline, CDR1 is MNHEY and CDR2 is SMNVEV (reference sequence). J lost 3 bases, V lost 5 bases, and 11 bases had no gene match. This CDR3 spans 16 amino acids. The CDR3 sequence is CASSPRTGVPIYEQYF. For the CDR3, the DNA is TGTGCCAGCAGTCCCCGGACAGGGGTCCCCATCTACGAGCAGTACTTC.

CDR3 amino acids: CASSLWNTEAFF. CDR3 in DNA: TGTGCCAGCAGCTTATGGAACACTGAAGCTTTCTTT. This chain links TRBV5-5 with TRBJ1-1; D gene uncertain. Germline V gene sequence: CDR1 SGHKS, CDR2 YYEKEE (reference sequence). V lost 2 bases and J 1 base, leaving 3 bases between the germline ends. The CDR3 is made up of 12 amino acids. Using reference TRBV5-5 and TRBJ1-1 for the parts outside the CDR3, the full variable domain is DAGVTQSPTHLIKTRGQQVTLRCSPISGHKSVSWYQQVLGQGPQFIFQYYEKEERGRGNFPDRFSARQFPNYSSELNVNALLLGDSALYLCASSLWNTEAFFGQGTRLTVV.

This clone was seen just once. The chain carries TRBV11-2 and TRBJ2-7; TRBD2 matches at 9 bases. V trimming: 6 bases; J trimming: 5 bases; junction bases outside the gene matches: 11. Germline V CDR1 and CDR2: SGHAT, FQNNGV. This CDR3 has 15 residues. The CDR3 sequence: CASRASGGRANEQYF. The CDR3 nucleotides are TGTGCCAGCAGAGCTTCTGGCGGGAGGGCTAACGAGCAGTACTTC. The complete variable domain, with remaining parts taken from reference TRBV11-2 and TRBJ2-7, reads EAGVAQSPRYKIIEKRQSVAFWCNPISGHATLYWYQQILGQGPKLLIQFQNNGVVDDSQLPKDRFSAERLKGVDSTLKIQPAKLEDSAVYLCASRASGGRANEQYFGPGTRLTVT.

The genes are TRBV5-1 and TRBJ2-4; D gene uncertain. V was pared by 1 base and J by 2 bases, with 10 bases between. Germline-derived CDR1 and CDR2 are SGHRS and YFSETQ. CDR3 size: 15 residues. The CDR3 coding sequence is TGCGCCAGCAGCTTGAGCTCGATACCCAAAAACATTCAGTACTTC. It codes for CASSLSSIPKNIQYF.

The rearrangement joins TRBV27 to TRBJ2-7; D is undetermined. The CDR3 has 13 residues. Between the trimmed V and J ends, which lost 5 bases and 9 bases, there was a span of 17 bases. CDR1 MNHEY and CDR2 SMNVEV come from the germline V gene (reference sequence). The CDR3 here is CASSIGRFNGQYF. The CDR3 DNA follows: TGTGCCAGCAGTATAGGGCGTTTTAATGGGCAGTACTTC.

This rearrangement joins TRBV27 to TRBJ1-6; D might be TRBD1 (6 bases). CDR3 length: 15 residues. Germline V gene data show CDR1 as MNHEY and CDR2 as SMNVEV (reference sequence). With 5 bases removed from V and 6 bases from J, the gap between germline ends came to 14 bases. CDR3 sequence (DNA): TGTGCCAGCAGTCGGCGGGACACCTCTAATTCACCCCTCCACTTT. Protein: CASSRRDTSNSPLHF.

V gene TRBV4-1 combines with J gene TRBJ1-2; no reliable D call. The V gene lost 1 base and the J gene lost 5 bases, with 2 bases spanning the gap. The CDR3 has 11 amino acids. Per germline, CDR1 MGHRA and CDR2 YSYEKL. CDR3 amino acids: CASSQGYGYTF. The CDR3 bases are TGCGCCAGCAGCCAAGGATATGGCTACACCTTC.

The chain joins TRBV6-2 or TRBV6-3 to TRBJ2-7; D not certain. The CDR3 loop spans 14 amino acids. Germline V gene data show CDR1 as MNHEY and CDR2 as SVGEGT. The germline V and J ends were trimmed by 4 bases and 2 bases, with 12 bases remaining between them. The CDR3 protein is CASSLLHPAYEQYF. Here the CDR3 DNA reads TGTGCCAGCAGTTTACTCCATCCGGCCTACGAGCAGTACTTC.

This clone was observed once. CDR3 amino acids: CASSSREGGETQYF. In DNA, the CDR3 is TGTGCCAGCAGCTCAAGGGAGGGGGGGGAGACCCAGTACTTC. The chain uses TRBV9 and TRBJ2-5; weak D call: TRBD2 (7 bases). The germline V gene encodes CDR1 SGDLS and CDR2 YYNGEE. The CDR3 is 14 amino acids. Trimming stripped 4 bases from V and 5 bases from J, with 15 bases between.

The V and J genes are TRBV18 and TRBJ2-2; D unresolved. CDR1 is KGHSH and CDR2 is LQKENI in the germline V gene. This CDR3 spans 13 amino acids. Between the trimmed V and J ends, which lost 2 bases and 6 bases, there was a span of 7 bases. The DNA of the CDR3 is TGTGCCAGCTCACCAATCAACCCCGGGGAGCTGTTTTTT. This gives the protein CASSPINPGELFF. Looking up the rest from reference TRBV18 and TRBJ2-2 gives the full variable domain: NAGVMQNPRHLVRRRGQEARLRCSPMKGHSHVYWYRQLPEEGLKFMVYLQKENIIDESGMPKERFSAEFPKEGPSILRIQQVVRGDSAAYFCASSPINPGELFFGEGSRLTVL.

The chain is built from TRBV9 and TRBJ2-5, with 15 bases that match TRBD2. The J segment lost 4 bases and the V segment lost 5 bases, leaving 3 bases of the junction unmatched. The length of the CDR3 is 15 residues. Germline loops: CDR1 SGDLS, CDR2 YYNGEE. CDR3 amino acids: CASSSGLAGGETQYF. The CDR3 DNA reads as TGTGCCAGCAGTTCGGGACTAGCGGGAGGAGAGACCCAGTACTTC.

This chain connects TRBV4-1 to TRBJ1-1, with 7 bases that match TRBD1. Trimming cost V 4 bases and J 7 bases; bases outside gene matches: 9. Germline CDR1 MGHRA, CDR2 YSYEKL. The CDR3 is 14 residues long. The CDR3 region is CASSLRTGDVEAFF. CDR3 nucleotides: TGCGCCAGCAGCCTGCGGACAGGAGACGTTGAAGCTTTCTTT.